This T cell receptor beta chain was obtained from a study of cytomegalovirus exposure and HLA in healthy donors. About this clone itself: The antigen is unknown.

With 60 Vbeta and 13 Jbeta primers, the PCR was carried out. The repertoire was sequenced with immunoSEQ multiplex PCR; TCRdb's copy has only in-frame clones and lacks some. The sample has about 190,000 clones; about 80% are singletons. Per the germline V gene, CDR1 is LNHNV and CDR2 is YYDKDF (reference sequence). The CDR3 spans 15 residues. V dropped 0 bases and J dropped 4 bases, with 12 bases sitting between them. Study-level findings and limits: Some TCR beta chains (about 180 of them) were listed as cytomegalovirus-associated.

The sequence was obtained from a boy younger than 18 in good health and CMV-seronegative. This chain connects TRBV15 to TRBJ1-2; D unclear. The sequenced material came from PBMCs. The CDR3, as DNA: TGTGCCACCAGCAGAGATATCGGGGTCGGCTATGGCTACACCTTC. The encoded protein is CATSRDIGVGYGYTF.